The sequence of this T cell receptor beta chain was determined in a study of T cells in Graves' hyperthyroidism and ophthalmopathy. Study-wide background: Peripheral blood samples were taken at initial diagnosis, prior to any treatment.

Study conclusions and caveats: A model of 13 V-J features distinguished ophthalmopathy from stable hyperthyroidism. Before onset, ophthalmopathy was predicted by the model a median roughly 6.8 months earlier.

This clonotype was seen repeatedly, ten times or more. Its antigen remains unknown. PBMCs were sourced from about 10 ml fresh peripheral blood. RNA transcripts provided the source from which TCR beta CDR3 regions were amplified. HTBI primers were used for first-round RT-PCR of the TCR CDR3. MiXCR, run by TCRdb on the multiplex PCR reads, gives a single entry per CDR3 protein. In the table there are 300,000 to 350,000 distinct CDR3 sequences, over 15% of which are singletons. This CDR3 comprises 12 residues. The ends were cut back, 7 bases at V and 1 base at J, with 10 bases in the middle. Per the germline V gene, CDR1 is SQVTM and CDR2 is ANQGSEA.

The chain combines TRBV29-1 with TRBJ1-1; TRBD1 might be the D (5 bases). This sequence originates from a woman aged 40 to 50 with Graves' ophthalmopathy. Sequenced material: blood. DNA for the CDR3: TGCAGCGCTCAGGGTTGGAACACTGAAGCTTTCTTT. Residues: CSAQGWNTEAFF.